This TCR beta chain was obtained from a study of Ad26.COV2.S vaccination and SARS-CoV-2 variants. Profiling relied on immunoSEQ multiplex PCR, and the TCRdb table lists in-frame clones only, not all of them. Among about 440,000 clones listed, 80% to 95% were seen once. Treatment given: roughly 18 received Ad26.COV2.S at low or high dose, single or two shots; several received placebo; per-sample allocation not given. On day 63 after the first injection, vaccine and placebo recipients gave samples. This Boston cohort included adults aged 18-55 years. V was shortened by 2 bases and J by 4 bases, with 13 bases between the two germline ends. CDR1 and CDR2 from the germline V gene are MNHNS and SASEGT. The CDR3 consists of 15 residues.

V and J are TRBV6-1 and TRBJ2-3; D possibly corresponds to TRBD1 (6 bases). Material: peripheral blood, obtained in a trial of Ad26.COV2.S vaccine versus placebo. The TCR was taken from a person between 18 and 65 years old who received the Ad26.COV2.S COVID-19 vaccine or a placebo. CDR3 protein: CASSELAGDADTQYF. The DNA of the CDR3 is TGTGCCAGCAGTGAACTTGCAGGGGATGCAGATACGCAGTATTTT.